The rows below give T cell receptor beta chains drawn from one sample of a study of shared clonotypes between healthy human individuals. Here immunoSEQ multiplex PCR was the method, and the copy in TCRdb shows in-frame clones only, minus some. Seen here are around 1.9 million clones, around 93% observed once, and the top ten hold around 1.7%. Sequenced sample: naive CD8+ T cells from PBMCs. These receptors came from a man aged 18-30 years in good health. Some clones in this sample may be carry-over from other donors' samples. The CDR3 runs from the conserved cysteine through the conserved F or W. Fields, in order: clone size, D gene, J gene, V gene, CDR3 DNA, CDR3 protein. The D gene is left open where the match is weak. Not all rows give a size; the values are once, few, many and, for expanded clones, a class.

few | . | TRBJ2-7 | TRBV4-1 | TGCGCCAGCAGCCAAGTTGGGGCCTACGAGCAGTACTTC | CASSQVGAYEQYF
. | . | TRBJ2-7 | TRBV7-9 | TGTGCCAGCAGGACGGGCCACTACGAGCAGTACTTC | CASRTGHYEQYF
. | TRBD2 | TRBJ2-1 | TRBV29-1 | TGCAGCGTAAACCCGGGACTAGCGGGAGGGCCTTTCTACAATGAGCAGTTCTTC | CSVNPGLAGGPFYNEQFF
. | . | TRBJ1-2 | TRBV27 | TGTGCCAGCAGTTTACTCTCCCGTCGTGGGACACCGACTTTCGGAGGCTACACCTTC | CASSLLSRRGTPTFGGYTF
once | . | TRBJ2-2 | TRBV5-1 | TGCGCCAGCAGCTTGTGGAATGGAGGACAGAACACCGGGGAGCTGTTTTTT | CASSLWNGGQNTGELFF
. | TRBD1 | TRBJ1-1 | TRBV5-5 | TGTGCCAGCAGCATAGGGACAGCCACTGAAGCTTTCTTT | CASSIGTATEAFF
. | . | TRBJ1-2 | TRBV29-1 | TGCAGCGTGCACGACAGCTCCTTCGCCTATGGCTACACCTTC | CSVHDSSFAYGYTF
. | TRBD1 | TRBJ2-7 | TRBV5-1 | TGCGCCAGCAGCTTGGCCGGACAGGTCTTCTACGAGCAGTACTTC | CASSLAGQVFYEQYF
. | . | TRBJ1-5 | TRBV18 | TGTGCCAGCTCAGACGAGGGCGGATCCATTAGCAATCAGCCCCAGCATTTT | CASSDEGGSISNQPQHF
. | . | TRBJ1-2 | TRBV27 | TGTGCCAGCAGCTTAAATGGTCGGGGTGGAAGTGGCTACACCTTC | CASSLNGRGGSGYTF
. | . | TRBJ2-2 | TRBV4-1 | TGCGCCAGCAACACGGTTTGGGGGTCTTCAGGCACCGGGGAGCTGTTTTTT | CASNTVWGSSGTGELFF
. | . | TRBJ2-7 | TRBV27 | TGTGCCAGCAGAAGCGTGACAGCCTTAACCTACGAGCAGTACTTC | CASRSVTALTYEQYF
. | . | TRBJ2-7 | TRBV27 | TGTGCCAGCAGTGCACTAGGGGATGGAGACGAGCAGTACTTC | CASSALGDGDEQYF
. | TRBD1 | TRBJ1-2 | TRBV5-1 | TGCGCCAGCAGCTCTCCCGGACAGGGGGCGGGTGGCTACACCTTC | CASSSPGQGAGGYTF
once | TRBD2 | TRBJ2-1 | TRBV5-4 | TGTGCCAGCAGTGAAAGGACAGGGACTAGCGGGAGGGCCTGGGATGAGCAGTTCTTC | CASSERTGTSGRAWDEQFF
. | TRBD2 | TRBJ2-7 | TRBV5-8 | TGTGCCAGCAGCTTGCGGGGGGCCTACGAGCAGTACTTC | CASSLRGAYEQYF
once | TRBD1 | TRBJ2-7 | TRBV28 | TGTGCCAGCAGAGGACAGGGGGGAAGCTACGAGCAGTACTTC | CASRGQGGSYEQYF
. | . | TRBJ1-2 | TRBV19 | TGTGCCAGTAACCCGGGACAAATAAACTATGGCTACACCTTC | CASNPGQINYGYTF
. | TRBD1 | TRBJ2-3 | TRBV28 | TGTGCCAGCAGTAGGACAGGGACTACAGATACGCAGTATTTT | CASSRTGTTDTQYF
. | TRBD1 | TRBJ2-7 | TRBV2 | TGTGCCCGCCGGGACAGGGAGGCCTACGAGCAGTACTTC | CARRDREAYEQYF
. | . | TRBJ2-7 | TRBV27 | TGTGCCAGCAGTTCCTCCGGGCCGGAACAGTACTTC | CASSSSGPEQYF
. | . | TRBJ1-5 | TRBV27 | TGTGCCAGCAGTTTATCGGGCTGGGATAGCAATCAGCCCCAGCATTTT | CASSLSGWDSNQPQHF
. | . | TRBJ1-4 | TRBV4-2 | TGTGCCAGCACCTCAAGCCCCACAGACAGGAATCGGAGTGAAAAACTGTTTTTT | CASTSSPTDRNRSEKLFF
once | . | TRBJ2-1 | TRBV19 | TGTGCCAGTAGTATCCGGGACCCTTACAATGAGCAGTTCTTC | CASSIRDPYNEQFF
. | . | TRBJ1-5 | TRBV6-5 | TGTGCCAGCAGTTACTCTAGGTCGTGGGACAATCAGCCCCAGCATTTT | CASSYSRSWDNQPQHF
. | TRBD2 | TRBJ2-1 | TRBV19 | TGTGCCAGTAGTATCTTTGGTAGCGGGAACAATGAGCAGTTCTTC | CASSIFGSGNNEQFF
. | . | TRBJ2-1 | TRBV13 | TGTGCCTCCGGCAGGGAGCAGTTCTTC | CASGREQFF
. | . | TRBJ2-1 | TRBV9 | TGTGCCAGCAGCGTAGGGGTGGGGTCTGACAATGAGCAGTTCTTC | CASSVGVGSDNEQFF
. | . | TRBJ1-2 | TRBV27 | TGTGCCAGCACCCCGGCAGGGCCAGGCGGTGGCTACACCTTC | CASTPAGPGGGYTF
. | TRBD1 | TRBJ2-7 | TRBV5-4 | TGTGCCAGCAGCGCGGCAGGGGGAGCCGGAATCGCCTACGAGCAGTACTTC | CASSAAGGAGIAYEQYF
. | . | TRBJ2-7 | TRBV6-1 | TGTGCCAGCAGTGAAGACTTTAGAATGGGGGCCTGGGAGCAGTACTTC | CASSEDFRMGAWEQYF
. | . | TRBJ2-4 | TRBV21-1 | TGTGCCAGCAGCAAATGGGGTACCCTGGGAGGAAACATTCAGTACTTC | CASSKWGTLGGNIQYF
. | . | TRBJ1-2 | TRBV27 | TGTGCCACCCGAGGCTTGGCAGGCAATCGTGGCTACACCTTC | CATRGLAGNRGYTF
. | TRBD1 | TRBJ2-2 | TRBV9 | TGTGCCAGCAGCGTAACAGGGGAGTCCACCGGGGAGCTGTTTTTT | CASSVTGESTGELFF
. | . | TRBJ2-1 | TRBV7-2 | TGTGCCAGCAGCCAAGCGGGCAATGAGCAGTTCTTC | CASSQAGNEQFF